This TCR beta chain is drawn from a study of blood T cell repertoires in COVID-19. Overall study context: Researchers got acute and convalescent COVID-19 samples from the United States, Italy and Spain. Sample material is recorded as cDNA or gDNA derived from T cells, B-cell-depleted T cells, or PBMCs.

TCRdb's table, derived via immunoSEQ multiplex PCR, lists solely in-frame clones and lacks some. The sample holds tens of thousands of clones, 70% to 90% seen once. This CDR3 spans 16 amino acids. The trim removed 2 bases at V and 1 base at J, leaving 6 bases unmatched. Per the germline V gene, CDR1 is ENHRY and CDR2 is SYGVKD. J is TRBJ1-1 and V is TRBV10-3; TRBD1 aligns across 8 bases. Input material: peripheral blood. The clonotype originates from a man aged 55 to 69 with acute or convalescent COVID-19. CDR3 DNA: TGTGCCATCAGTGAGCGGGCAGGGGGCACGAACACTGAAGCTTTCTTT. Protein product: CAISERAGGTNTEAFF.